Detailed here is one TCR beta chain. Authors' data handling: Estimation of nucleated cell counts relied on the amplification of reference gene primers. TCRdb's copy holds only in-frame clones and misses some; the assay was immunoSEQ multiplex PCR. Clonal size and the V and J genes are those of that table, whereas D and trimming came from the DNA. The repertoire includes fewer than 90,000 clones, 60% to 85% of them detected once, and about half sits in the top ten. This entry is derived from a study of blood T cell repertoires in COVID-19. Across the study: The origin of the acute and convalescent COVID-19 samples was the United States, Italy and Spain. Nucleic acid was either cDNA or gDNA, and it came from T cells, B-cell-depleted T cells, or PBMCs.

Trimming took 4 bases from V and 8 from J, leaving 16 bases between them. Germline V gene lookup returns CDR1 SGHRS and CDR2 YFSETQ. The CDR3 is 14 residues long. The sample taken for sequencing was peripheral blood. The J gene is TRBJ2-1, the V gene TRBV5-1; possibly TRBD2 for D (5 bases). This sequence was found in a human donor in a cohort sampled during active COVID-19. The CDR3 loop is CASSEGLGPDEQFF. The CDR3 nucleotides are TGCGCCAGCAGCGAAGGACTGGGCCCCGATGAGCAGTTCTTC.